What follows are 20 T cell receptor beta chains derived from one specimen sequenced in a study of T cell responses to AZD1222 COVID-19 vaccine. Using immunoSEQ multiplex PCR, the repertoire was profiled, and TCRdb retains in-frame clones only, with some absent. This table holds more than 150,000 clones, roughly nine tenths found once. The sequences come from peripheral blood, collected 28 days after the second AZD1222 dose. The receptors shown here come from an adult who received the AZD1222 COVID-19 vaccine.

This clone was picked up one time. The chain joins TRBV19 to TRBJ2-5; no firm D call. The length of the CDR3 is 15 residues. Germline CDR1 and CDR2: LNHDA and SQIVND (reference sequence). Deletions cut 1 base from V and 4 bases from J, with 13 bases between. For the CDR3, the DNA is TGTGCCAGTAGTATAGCGAGCAGTCGACGAGAGACCCAGTACTTC. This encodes CASSIASSRRETQYF.

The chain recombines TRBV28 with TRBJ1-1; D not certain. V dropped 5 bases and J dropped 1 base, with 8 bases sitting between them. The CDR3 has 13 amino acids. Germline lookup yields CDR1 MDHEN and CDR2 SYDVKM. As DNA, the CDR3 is TGTGCCAGCAGTCCTAGGAGGAACACTGAAGCTTTCTTT. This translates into CASSPRRNTEAFF.

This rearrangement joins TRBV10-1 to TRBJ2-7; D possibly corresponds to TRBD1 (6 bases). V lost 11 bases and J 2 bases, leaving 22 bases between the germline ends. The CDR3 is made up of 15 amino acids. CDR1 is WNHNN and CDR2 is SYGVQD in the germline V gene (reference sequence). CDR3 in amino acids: CADRGHDFTAYEQYF. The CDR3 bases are TGCGCCGACCGGGGACACGACTTTACCGCCTACGAGCAGTACTTC.

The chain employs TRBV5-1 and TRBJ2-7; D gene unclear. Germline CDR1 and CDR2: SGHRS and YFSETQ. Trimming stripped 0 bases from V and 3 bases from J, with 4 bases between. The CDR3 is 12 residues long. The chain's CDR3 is CASSLGVYEQYF. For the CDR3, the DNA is TGCGCCAGCAGCTTGGGGGTCTACGAGCAGTACTTC.

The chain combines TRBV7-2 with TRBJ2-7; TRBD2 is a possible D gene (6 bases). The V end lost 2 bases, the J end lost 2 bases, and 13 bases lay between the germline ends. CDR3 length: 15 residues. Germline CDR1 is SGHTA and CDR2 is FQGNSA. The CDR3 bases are TGTGCCAGCAGCTTATGGAGGGGATTGGCCTACGAGCAGTACTTC. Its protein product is CASSLWRGLAYEQYF.

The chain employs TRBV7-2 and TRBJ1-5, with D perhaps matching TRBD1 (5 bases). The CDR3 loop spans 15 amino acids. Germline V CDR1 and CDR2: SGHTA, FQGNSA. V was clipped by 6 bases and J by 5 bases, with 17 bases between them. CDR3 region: CASSLQTGLDQPQHF. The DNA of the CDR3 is TGTGCCAGCAGTCTTCAAACAGGTTTAGATCAGCCCCAGCATTTT.

The CDR3 DNA sequence: TGTGCCAGCAGCTTAGGCGGGAAGGGGTCGGCGGGAGGGTTTTACGAGCAGTACTTC. It is translated as CASSLGGKGSAGGFYEQYF. The rearrangement joins TRBV7-9 to TRBJ2-7; 9 nucleotides line up with TRBD2. Germline CDR1 SEHNR, CDR2 FQNEAQ (reference sequence). The junction had 17 bases not matched to a gene; V was cut back by 1 base and J by 4 bases. The CDR3 sequence is 19 residues long.

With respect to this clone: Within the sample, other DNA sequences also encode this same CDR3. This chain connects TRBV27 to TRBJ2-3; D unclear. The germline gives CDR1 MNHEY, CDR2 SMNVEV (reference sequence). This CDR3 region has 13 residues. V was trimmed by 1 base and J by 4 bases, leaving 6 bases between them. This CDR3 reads CASSLFSADTQYF. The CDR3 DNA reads TGTGCCAGCAGTTTATTCTCGGCAGATACGCAGTATTTT.

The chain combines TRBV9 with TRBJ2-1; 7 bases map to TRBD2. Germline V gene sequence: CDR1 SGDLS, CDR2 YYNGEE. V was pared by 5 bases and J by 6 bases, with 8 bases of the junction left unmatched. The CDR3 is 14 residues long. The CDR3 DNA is TGTGCCAGCAGGGACCGGGAGGCGGGCAATGAGCAGTTCTTC. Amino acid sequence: CASRDREAGNEQFF.

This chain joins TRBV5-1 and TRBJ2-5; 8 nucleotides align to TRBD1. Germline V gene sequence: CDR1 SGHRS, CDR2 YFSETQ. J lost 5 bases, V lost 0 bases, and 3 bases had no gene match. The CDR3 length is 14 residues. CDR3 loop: CASSLAGGRETQYF. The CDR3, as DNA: TGCGCCAGCAGCTTGGCAGGGGGCAGGGAGACCCAGTACTTC.

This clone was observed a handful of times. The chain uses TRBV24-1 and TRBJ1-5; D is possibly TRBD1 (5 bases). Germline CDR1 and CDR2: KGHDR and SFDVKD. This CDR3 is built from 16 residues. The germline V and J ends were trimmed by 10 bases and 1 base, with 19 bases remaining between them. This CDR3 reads CATLTWAGLSNQPQHF. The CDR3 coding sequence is TGTGCCACTTTAACATGGGCGGGACTAAGCAATCAGCCCCAGCATTTT.

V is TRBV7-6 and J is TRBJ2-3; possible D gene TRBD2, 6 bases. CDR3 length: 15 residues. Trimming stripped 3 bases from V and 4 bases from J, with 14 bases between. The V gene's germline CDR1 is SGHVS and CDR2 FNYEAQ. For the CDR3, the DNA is TGTGCCAGCAGCTTCGACGGGAGAGGTGCAGATACGCAGTATTTT. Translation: CASSFDGRGADTQYF.

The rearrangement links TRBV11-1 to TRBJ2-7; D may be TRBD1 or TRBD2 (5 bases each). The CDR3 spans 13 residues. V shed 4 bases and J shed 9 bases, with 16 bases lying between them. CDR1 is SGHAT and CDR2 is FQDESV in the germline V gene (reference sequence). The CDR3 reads CASSSGTPSVQYF. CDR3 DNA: TGTGCCAGCAGCTCCGGGACGCCAAGTGTGCAGTACTTC.

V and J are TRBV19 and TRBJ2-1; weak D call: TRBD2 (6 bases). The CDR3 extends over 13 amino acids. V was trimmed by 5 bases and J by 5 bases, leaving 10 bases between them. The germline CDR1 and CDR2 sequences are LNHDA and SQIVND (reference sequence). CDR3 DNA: TGTGCCAGTAGTCCCCGGACTAACAATGAGCAGTTCTTC. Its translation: CASSPRTNNEQFF.

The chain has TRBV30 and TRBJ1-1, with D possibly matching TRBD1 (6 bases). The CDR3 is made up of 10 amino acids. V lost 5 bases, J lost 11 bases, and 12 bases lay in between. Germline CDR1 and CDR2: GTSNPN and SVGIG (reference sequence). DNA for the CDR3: TGTGCCTGGGGGGGCAAAAAGGCTTTCTTT. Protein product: CAWGGKKAFF.

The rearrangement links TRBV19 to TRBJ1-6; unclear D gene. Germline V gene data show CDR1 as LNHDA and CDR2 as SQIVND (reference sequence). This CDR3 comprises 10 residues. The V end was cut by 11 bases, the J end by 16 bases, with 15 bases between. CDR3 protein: CAPPRPVLHF. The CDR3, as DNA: TGTGCCCCACCCCGTCCTGTACTCCACTTT.

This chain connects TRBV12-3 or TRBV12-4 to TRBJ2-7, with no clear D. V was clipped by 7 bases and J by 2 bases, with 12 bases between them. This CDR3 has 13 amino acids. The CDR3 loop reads CASKKQITYEQYF. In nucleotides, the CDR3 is TGTGCCAGCAAAAAGCAAATAACCTACGAGCAGTACTTC.

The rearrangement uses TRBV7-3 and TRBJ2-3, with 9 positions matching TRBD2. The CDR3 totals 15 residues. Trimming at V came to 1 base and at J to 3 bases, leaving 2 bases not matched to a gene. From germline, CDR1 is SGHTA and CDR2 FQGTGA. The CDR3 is CASSLMGLATDTQYF. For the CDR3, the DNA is TGTGCCAGCAGCTTAATGGGACTAGCTACAGATACGCAGTATTTT.

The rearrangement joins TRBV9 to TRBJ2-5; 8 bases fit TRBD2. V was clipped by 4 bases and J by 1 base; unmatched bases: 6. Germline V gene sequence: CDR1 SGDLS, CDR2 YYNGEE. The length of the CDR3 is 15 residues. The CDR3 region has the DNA TGTGCCAGCAGCCCGACTAGCGTACCCCAAGAGACCCAGTACTTC. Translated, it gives CASSPTSVPQETQYF.

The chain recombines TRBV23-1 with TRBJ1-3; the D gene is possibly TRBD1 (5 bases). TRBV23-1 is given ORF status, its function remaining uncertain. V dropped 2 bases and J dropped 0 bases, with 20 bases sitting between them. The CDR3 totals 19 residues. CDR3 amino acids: CASSQPPRGWDRSGNTIYF. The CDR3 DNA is TGCGCCAGCAGTCAACCTCCCCGGGGATGGGACCGCTCTGGAAACACCATATATTTT.